This TCR beta chain derives from a study of blood T cell repertoires in COVID-19 (dated by TCRdb to 2018 to 2020). With respect to the entire study: Collaborator samples came from the United States, Italy and Spain and covered acute and convalescent phases of COVID-19. The prospective study material was composed of cDNA or gDNA derived from T cells, B-cell-depleted T cells, or PBMCs. The dataset comprised deeply sampled blood TCRbeta repertoires from subjects exposed to, actively infected with, or recovered from COVID-19. The repertoires were released in a freely available public database intended as a resource for research on the immune response to SARS-CoV-2. The samples were drawn from two sources: the first 160 participants of the ongoing ImmuneRACE study, and 1,200 or so subjects contributed by 6 global collaborators. Nearly every sample came with metadata listing a de-identified subject ID, COVID-19 status, age in years and sex. Where available, HLA class I and class II types were obtained from metadata supplied by the sample provider rather than from assay-based typing.

The junction shows trimming of 2 bases on V and 2 bases on J, plus 9 bases between the germline ends. Including the terminal cysteine and phenylalanine, the CDR3 comprises 14 residues. CDR3 DNA only is kept here, 42 bases in frame from base 1. The germline V gene specifies SGHRS as CDR1 and YFSETQ as CDR2. This clone appeared once. Its target antigen remains unknown. One base away there is no much larger clone; base qualities are not given. The immunoSEQ Assay, a bias-controlled multiplex PCR, was used to amplify TCRbeta CDR3 regions from genomic DNA. From the authors' description of their analysis: Nucleated cell counts per sample were estimated from amplification of reference gene primers within the assay. To quantify the absolute abundance of each unique TCRbeta CDR3 rearrangement, sequence reads were collapsed and filtered. Productive Simpson clonality was computed per sample as the square root of Simpson's diversity index over productive rearrangements. TCRdb took this table from immuneACCESS and kept in-frame rearrangements with V and J called. Such tables lack part of the clones; where checked against another copy, unresolved V genes explain under half of the gap, and the rest is unexplained. For V, J and clone size, that table is used; D and trimming come from the DNA. For this sample the table gives around 340,000 clones, of which roughly 89% were detected only once. The ten largest clones add up to 3% to 4.5% of the sample.

Overall study outcomes, separate from this receptor: The amount of clinical and demographic metadata varied by source and participant and was provided uncurated.

At one collaborating source in Seattle, patients were enrolled during active infection and were followed longitudinally through the course of disease. Whole blood was collected in K2EDTA tubes by collaborating institutions according to the institutions' own protocols. For TCRbeta analysis, collaborators shipped samples as frozen whole blood, isolated PBMCs, or DNA extracted from either of those sample types. This TCR was recovered from a woman aged 60-75 years with COVID-19, enrolled during active disease. The specimen was peripheral blood. The chain is encoded by TRBV5-1 joined to TRBJ2-3; matching of 6 bases hints at TRBD1 as the D gene. The CDR3 corresponds to CASSFRTDTDTQYF. The nucleotide sequence reads as follows: TGCGCCAGCAGCTTTAGGACAGACACAGATACGCAGTATTTT. With the rest looked up from the reference TRBV5-1 and TRBJ2-3 genes rather than sequenced, the full variable domain is KAGVTQTPRYLIKTRGQQVTLSCSPISGHRSVSWYQQTPGQGLQFLFEYFSETQRNKGNFPGRFSGRQFSNSRSEMNVSTLELGDSALYLCASSFRTDTDTQYFGPGTRLTVL.